These 17 T cell receptor beta chains share one sample of origin, sequenced in a study of blood T cell repertoires in COVID-19. Sequencing was performed with immunoSEQ multiplex PCR; in TCRdb, only in-frame clones are kept and a portion is missing. The table lists 150,000 or so clones, roughly nine tenths of them singletons. The sample was PBMCs or T cells enriched from blood (not recorded which). The receptors were gathered from a woman aged 40 to 50 who had been exposed to COVID-19.

The V call is TRBV5-1, the J call TRBJ2-6; no clear D gene. The CDR3 extends over 16 amino acids. Germline loops: CDR1 SGHRS, CDR2 YFSETQ. Trimming removed 2 bases from V and 0 bases from J, with 9 bases in between. The CDR3 loop reads CASSLLEISGANVLTF. The CDR3 bases are TGCGCCAGCAGCTTATTAGAAATCTCTGGGGCCAACGTCCTGACTTTC.

The chain recombines TRBV7-3 with TRBJ1-1, with D unresolved. This CDR3 is built from 13 residues. V was trimmed by 5 bases and J by 0 bases, leaving 7 bases between them. The V gene's germline CDR1 is SGHTA and CDR2 FQGTGA. Here the CDR3 reads CASSPQMNTEAFF. CDR3 sequence (DNA): TGTGCCAGCAGCCCACAGATGAACACTGAAGCTTTCTTT.

For the CDR3, the DNA is TGTGCCAGCAGTTACTCGGTAGGCAGGTCGAACACTGAAGCTTTCTTT. It encodes CASSYSVGRSNTEAFF. The chain has TRBV6-5 and TRBJ1-1, with D hard to call. V was shortened by 0 bases and J by 1 base, with 12 bases between the two germline ends. Germline CDR1 is MNHEY and CDR2 is SVGAGI. This CDR3 has 16 amino acids.

The genes are TRBV19 and TRBJ1-5; 10 nucleotides align to TRBD1. This CDR3 is built from 17 residues. Germline V gene data show CDR1 as LNHDA and CDR2 as SQIVND (reference sequence). V was clipped by 5 bases and J by 5 bases; unmatched bases: 12. The CDR3: CASSPWTGGRLDQPQHF. The CDR3, as DNA: TGTGCCAGTAGTCCTTGGACAGGGGGTAGATTAGATCAGCCCCAGCATTTT.

V usage is TRBV27 and J usage is TRBJ2-7, with D possibly TRBD1 on 6 matching bases. Germline V CDR1 and CDR2: MNHEY, SMNVEV (reference sequence). The CDR3 has 14 residues. V lost 3 bases, J lost 3 bases, and 12 bases lay in between. The CDR3 loop is CASSFSGANYEQYF. In DNA form, the CDR3 reads TGTGCCAGCAGTTTCTCAGGGGCCAACTACGAGCAGTACTTC.

In this sample, this clone turned up once. The V call is TRBV6-5, the J call TRBJ1-5, with TRBD1 matching 7 bases. The CDR3 is 13 residues long. From germline, CDR1 is MNHEY and CDR2 SVGAGI. V was clipped by 6 bases and J by 6 bases; unmatched bases: 5. The CDR3 loop is CASRQGLGQPQHF. The CDR3 DNA follows: TGTGCCAGCAGACAGGGGTTGGGTCAGCCCCAGCATTTT.

The V call is TRBV10-3, the J call TRBJ2-2, with 10 positions matching TRBD1. V dropped 6 bases and J dropped 3; count of bases not matched to a gene: 10. Germline loops: CDR1 ENHRY, CDR2 SYGVKD. This CDR3 contains 17 residues. CDR3 in amino acids: CAISDVETGGDTGELFF. CDR3 DNA: TGTGCCATCAGCGACGTCGAGACAGGGGGCGACACCGGGGAGCTGTTTTTT.

A few counts support this clone. V usage is TRBV29-1 and J usage is TRBJ1-1; no definite D call. The germline V gene has CDR1 SQVTM and CDR2 ANQGSEA. The CDR3 consists of 17 residues. The V end lost 5 bases, the J end lost 2 bases, and 24 bases lay between the germline ends. In DNA form, the CDR3 reads TGCAGCGTTACGGGTTTTTGGGTTGGCGAAAGTAACACTGAAGCTTTCTTT. This gives the protein CSVTGFWVGESNTEAFF.

The chain links TRBV28 to TRBJ2-7, with 13 bases aligning to TRBD2. Germline V gives CDR1 MDHEN, CDR2 SYDVKM. J lost 5 bases, V lost 5 bases, and 9 bases had no gene match. The CDR3 runs 16 residues. CDR3 region: CASSLSGTSGINEQYF. The CDR3 DNA sequence: TGTGCCAGCAGTCTATCCGGGACTAGCGGGATAAACGAGCAGTACTTC.

The chain has TRBV10-3 and TRBJ1-1; 7 bases map to TRBD1. Germline CDR1 ENHRY, CDR2 SYGVKD. The trim removed 6 bases at V and 0 bases at J, leaving 7 bases unmatched. The CDR3 runs 15 residues. CDR3 loop: CAIRGQRGMNTEAFF. DNA of the CDR3: TGTGCCATCAGGGGACAGAGAGGAATGAACACTGAAGCTTTCTTT.

The V call is TRBV19, the J call TRBJ1-2; perhaps TRBD1 as D (5 bases). Germline CDR1 reads LNHDA; CDR2 reads SQIVND (reference sequence). The germline V and J ends were trimmed by 6 bases and 0 bases, with 11 bases remaining between them. The CDR3 consists of 14 residues. The CDR3 loop is CASRQGGANYGYTF. For the CDR3, the DNA is TGTGCCAGTAGGCAGGGTGGCGCTAACTATGGCTACACCTTC.

This chain links TRBV3-1 (or the pseudogene TRBV3-2) with TRBJ1-1; TRBD1 matches at 7 bases. The CDR3 contains 12 residues. Losses at the gene ends were 5 bases for V and 10 bases for J; bases not matched to a gene: 7. Germline lookup yields CDR1 LGHDT and CDR2 YNNKEL (reference sequence). CDR3 nucleotides: TGTGCCAGCAGCGAGGGACAGCATTCAGCTTTCTTT. It translates to CASSEGQHSAFF.

CDR3 sequence: CATSRTREKYF. As DNA, the CDR3 is TGTGCCACCAGCAGGACTAGGGAAAAGTATTTT. The chain uses TRBV15 and TRBJ2-3; possibly TRBD2 for D (6 bases). V lost 3 bases to trimming and J lost 13 bases, with 11 bases between them. This CDR3 spans 11 amino acids. The germline gives CDR1 LNHNV, CDR2 YYDKDF (reference sequence).

This clone has a handful of counts. The V and J genes are TRBV19 and TRBJ2-1, with D hard to call. The CDR3 sequence is 14 residues long. With 1 base removed from V and 6 bases from J, the gap between germline ends came to 10 bases. Germline V lookup: CDR1 LNHDA, CDR2 SQIVND (reference sequence). The CDR3 bases are TGTGCCAGTAGTATAGGGAGTTCATCCAATGAGCAGTTCTTC. It translates to CASSIGSSSNEQFF.

This chain connects TRBV28 to TRBJ1-6, with TRBD1 as a possible D gene (5 bases). Germline lookup yields CDR1 MDHEN and CDR2 SYDVKM. The V and J ends lost 10 bases and 8 bases respectively, with 9 bases between them. This CDR3 region has 11 residues. CDR3 protein: CATGRDSPLHF. CDR3 DNA sequence: TGTGCCACGGGCAGGGATTCACCCCTCCACTTT. The whole variable domain, filled in from reference TRBV28 and TRBJ1-6, reads DVKVTQSSRYLVKRTGEKVFLECVQDMDHENMFWYRQDPGLGLRLIYFSYDVKMKEKGDIPEGYSVSREKKERFSLILESASTNQTSMYLCATGRDSPLHFGNGTRLTVT.

This chain uses TRBV6-5 with TRBJ1-2; a possible D gene is TRBD1 (5 bases). The CDR3 is made up of 13 amino acids. Germline CDR1 reads MNHEY; CDR2 reads SVGAGI. Trimming cost V 6 bases and J 5 bases, with 13 bases left between them. The CDR3 DNA is TGTGCCAGCAGCTTAGACAGCCAATATGGCTACACCTTC. Translating it yields CASSLDSQYGYTF.

This clone was recorded only once. The chain recombines TRBV18 with TRBJ1-2; 10 nucleotides line up with TRBD1. The germline V gene encodes CDR1 KGHSH and CDR2 LQKENI. The length of the CDR3 is 14 residues. The trim removed 2 bases at V and 3 bases at J, leaving 0 bases unmatched. The CDR3, as DNA: TGTGCCAGCTCACCAGGACAGGGGGACTATGGCTACACCTTC. As protein: CASSPGQGDYGYTF.